This entry is about one TCR beta chain. This record comes from a study of CD8+ T cells in alopecia areata. The overall study: Tofacitinib was given for 6 to 18 months, then stopped for 6 months.

There are 13 residues in the CDR3. Trimming left V 5 bases short and J 3 bases short, with 10 bases between. Germline loops: CDR1 LNHNV, CDR2 YYDKDF (reference sequence). RNA was extracted and reverse transcribed into cDNA as the sequencing template. Repertoires were generated with immunoSEQ multiplex PCR, while TCRdb's copy carries only in-frame clones and drops some. The sample shows roughly 75,000 clones, 50% to 75% of them seen only once. Patients with alopecia areata provided lesional scalp punch biopsies as well as peripheral blood. CD4+ and CD8+ T cells were sorted from PBMCs. The sample consisted of CD8+ T cells sorted from blood, taken at week 0. The receptor was isolated from a human donor with alopecia areata. This chain links TRBV15 with TRBJ1-2; D uncertain. The CDR3 loop reads CATSPVVHYGYTF. In DNA, the CDR3 is TGTGCCACCAGCCCCGTCGTCCACTATGGCTACACCTTC. Based on the CDR3 plus reference TRBV15 and TRBJ1-2, the full variable domain is DAMVIQNPRYQVTQFGKPVTLSCSQTLNHNVMYWYQQKSSQAPKLLFHYYDKDFNNEADTPDNFQSRRPNTSFCFLDIRSPGLGDTAMYLCATSPVVHYGYTFGSGTRLTVV.